One and the same sample provided the 15 T cell receptor beta chains below, sequenced in a study of blood T cell repertoires in COVID-19. Repertoires were generated with immunoSEQ multiplex PCR, while TCRdb's copy carries only in-frame clones and drops some. The sample consists of over 85,000 clones, more than 75% of them appearing once. Sequencing was carried out using peripheral blood. These receptors were taken from a human donor in a cohort sampled during active COVID-19.

J is TRBJ2-3 and V is TRBV15; 8 positions agree with TRBD2. The CDR3 loop spans 14 amino acids. Germline V gives CDR1 LNHNV, CDR2 YYDKDF (reference sequence). V gave up 8 bases and J gave up 1 base; unmatched junction bases: 5. The CDR3 DNA reads as TGTGCCACCCGACTAGCGATGGGCACAGATACGCAGTATTTT. Protein: CATRLAMGTDTQYF.

The table lists this clone with a few counts. The V call is TRBV19, the J call TRBJ1-5, with unresolved D. CDR3 length: 17 amino acids. Germline V gene data show CDR1 as LNHDA and CDR2 as SQIVND (reference sequence). Trimming removed 7 bases from V and 1 base from J, with 20 bases in between. The CDR3 sequence: CASKPREGGRSNQPQHF. DNA of the CDR3: TGTGCCAGTAAACCCCGCGAAGGAGGGAGGAGCAATCAGCCCCAGCATTTT.

The chain has TRBV6-5 and TRBJ1-5, with 9 bases aligning to TRBD1. The V segment lost 11 bases and the J segment 2 bases; nucleotides outside the gene matches: 7. The CDR3 has 14 residues. Per the germline V gene, CDR1 is MNHEY and CDR2 is SVGAGI. The CDR3 sequence: CASLRTGGNQPQHF. CDR3 sequence (DNA): TGTGCCTCCTTGCGGACAGGGGGCAATCAGCCCCAGCATTTT.

V is TRBV7-9 and J is TRBJ1-6, with 10 bases matching TRBD1. J was trimmed by 0 bases and V by 5 bases; bases with no gene match: 1. The CDR3 has 16 amino acids. Germline V CDR1 and CDR2: SEHNR, FQNEAQ (reference sequence). CDR3 nucleotides: TGTGCCAGCAGCAGGACAGGGGGCTCCTATAATTCACCCCTCCACTTT. It is translated as CASSRTGGSYNSPLHF.

This clone was counted a single time. V is TRBV7-3 and J is TRBJ1-4; D call uncertain. V lost 3 bases, J lost 8 bases, and 10 bases lay in between. CDR3 size: 13 residues. Germline-derived CDR1 and CDR2 are SGHTA and FQGTGA. CDR3 nucleotide sequence: TGTGCCAGCAGCTTGCGCAGCGGAGAAAAACTGTTTTTT. Translating gives CASSLRSGEKLFF.

This clone was seen a single time. V and J are TRBV28 and TRBJ2-1, with D maybe TRBD2 (6 bases). The CDR3 contains 16 residues. With 7 bases removed from V and 3 bases from J, the gap between germline ends came to 19 bases. Germline loops: CDR1 MDHEN, CDR2 SYDVKM. CDR3 DNA sequence: TGTGCCAGCACCGAGGGGAGTAGGGACTTCTACAATGAGCAGTTCTTC. Protein: CASTEGSRDFYNEQFF.

This chain uses TRBV19 with TRBJ2-3; the match to TRBD1 covers 7 bases. There are 15 residues in the CDR3. Germline loops: CDR1 LNHDA, CDR2 SQIVND (reference sequence). V gave up 5 bases and J gave up 3 bases; unmatched junction bases: 8. CDR3: CASSFTGAGTDTQYF. The CDR3 coding sequence is TGTGCCAGTAGTTTCACAGGGGCAGGAACAGATACGCAGTATTTT.

The chain recombines TRBV6-5 with TRBJ1-2, with D possibly TRBD1 on 6 matching bases. The CDR3 has 15 residues. V dropped 9 bases and J dropped 4 bases, with 21 bases sitting between them. Germline V lookup: CDR1 MNHEY, CDR2 SVGAGI. The CDR3 sequence: CARRGGKRDFYGYTF. Here the CDR3 DNA reads TGTGCCAGGAGGGGGGGAAAGCGCGATTTCTATGGCTACACCTTC.

The chain recombines TRBV28 with TRBJ1-1; 12 nucleotides match TRBD1. The germline V gene has CDR1 MDHEN and CDR2 SYDVKM. CDR3 length: 17 amino acids. V dropped 5 bases and J dropped 4; count of bases not matched to a gene: 11. CDR3 nucleotides: TGTGCCAGCAGTGCCGGGACAGGGGGCGCCGGGGTCACTGAAGCTTTCTTT. Residues: CASSAGTGGAGVTEAFF.

The gene calls are TRBV19 and TRBJ2-7; no firm D call. CDR3 size: 12 residues. CDR1 and CDR2 (germline): LNHDA, SQIVND (reference sequence). Trimming removed 5 bases from V and 7 bases from J, with 12 bases in between. The CDR3 reads CASSFQHGEQYF. The CDR3 nucleotides read TGTGCCAGTAGTTTCCAGCACGGGGAGCAGTACTTC.

The table lists this clone with a count of one. The V call is TRBV3-1 (or the pseudogene TRBV3-2), the J call TRBJ2-7; tentative D call: TRBD1 (6 bases). Germline CDR1 LGHDT, CDR2 YNNKEL (reference sequence). The CDR3 extends over 13 amino acids. Trimming cost V 4 bases and J 3 bases, with 10 bases left between them. The CDR3 loop is CASSPGVIYEQYF. CDR3 nucleotides: TGTGCCAGCAGCCCAGGGGTTATCTACGAGCAGTACTTC.

This chain joins TRBV7-9 and TRBJ2-7, with 8 positions matching TRBD2. This CDR3 spans 13 amino acids. Looked up from germline, CDR1 is SEHNR and CDR2 is FQNEAQ (reference sequence). With V trimmed by 1 base and J by 6 bases, 2 bases remained unmatched. In DNA, the CDR3 is TGTGCCAGCAGCTTAGGGGCGGGAGGCGAGCAGTACTTC. It is translated as CASSLGAGGEQYF.

The chain recombines TRBV20-1 with TRBJ1-3; perhaps TRBD1 as D (5 bases). CDR1 DFQATT and CDR2 SNEGSKA come from the germline V gene (reference sequence). Trimming removed 3 bases at V and 7 bases at J, with 16 bases between. CDR3 length: 14 amino acids. The CDR3 DNA reads TGCAGTGCTAGTCCCCACAGTGGGGGGAACACCATATATTTT. The encoded protein is CSASPHSGGNTIYF.

This clone was counted a single time. The chain employs TRBV10-1 and TRBJ2-5; 7 bases are a match to TRBD1. Looked up from germline, CDR1 is WNHNN and CDR2 is SYGVQD (reference sequence). The CDR3 length is 14 residues. Germline trimming cut 2 bases from V and 5 bases from J; bases unmatched to any gene: 5. The CDR3, as DNA: TGCGCCAGCAGTGAGGGACAGGCGCCGGAGACCCAGTACTTC. It codes for CASSEGQAPETQYF.

The V gene is TRBV5-1, the J gene TRBJ1-1; D is perhaps TRBD1 (6 bases). The germline CDR1 and CDR2 sequences are SGHRS and YFSETQ. This CDR3 has 15 amino acids. The V end lost 0 bases, the J end lost 5 bases, and 14 bases lay between the germline ends. The CDR3 bases are TGCGCCAGCAGCTTGGAGCGGGGGCTAAGTACTGAAGCTTTCTTT. Amino acids: CASSLERGLSTEAFF.